The entry that follows covers one T cell receptor (beta chain) sequence. Its matching antigen is unknown. This CDR3 is also generated by other DNA sequences in the sample. The CDR3 length is 15 residues. Per germline, CDR1 SGHAT and CDR2 FQNNGV. With 0 bases removed from V and 2 bases from J, the gap between germline ends came to 10 bases. Primers: 60 Vbeta forward and 13 Jbeta reverse. Using immunoSEQ multiplex PCR, the repertoire was profiled, and TCRdb retains in-frame clones only, with some absent. In the table there are approximately 120,000 clones, around 78% of which are singletons. The data are from a study of cytomegalovirus exposure and HLA in healthy donors. Study-wide findings and caveats: An ancestry cluster, one associated with Asian ancestry, reportedly showed fewer N-insertions than the approximately 700-donor mean in a later analysis. As was reported, the HLA-A and HLA-B alleles of most subjects were accurately predicted from TCR beta sequences. The CMV antigen specificity of a few CMV-associated chains was confirmed through in vitro analysis.

The specimen sequenced was PBMCs. The chain couples TRBV11-2 to TRBJ1-2; no definite D call. The TCR originated in a woman in her forties in good health and CMV-seronegative. The CDR3 region is CASSLEGAANYGYTF. The CDR3 DNA follows: TGTGCCAGCAGCTTAGAAGGTGCGGCGAACTATGGCTACACCTTC.